Each of the 30 T cell receptor beta chains below was sequenced from the same sample in a study of PD-1 blockade in classical Hodgkin lymphoma. Specified time point: cycle 4 day 1 (C4D1), after 6 weeks of nivolumab. All trial patients relapsed after autologous stem cell transplantation. The assay was immunoSEQ multiplex PCR, and TCRdb's table has in-frame clones only and misses some. The profile shows roughly 60,000 clones, approximately 90% of them singletons. Material: peripheral blood mononuclear cells (PBMCs), obtained before the fourth cycle of nivolumab. All receptors come from a human donor with classical Hodgkin lymphoma.

The chain recombines TRBV23-1 with TRBJ2-7; D not certain. TRBV23-1 is reported as an ORF; its role is uncertain. This CDR3 has 11 residues. Trimming shortened V by 4 bases and J by 4 bases, and 5 bases separated the two germline ends. CDR3 sequence: CASSPRYEQYF. The CDR3, as DNA: TGCGCCAGCAGTCCGAGGTACGAGCAGTACTTC.

The gene calls are TRBV15 and TRBJ2-5; TRBD2 aligns across 10 bases. The CDR3 is 15 residues long. V was pared by 5 bases and J by 4 bases, with 7 bases of the junction left unmatched. The germline V gene has CDR1 LNHNV and CDR2 YYDKDF (reference sequence). In nucleotides, the CDR3 is TGTGCCACCAGCTCACAGGGACTAGCGAGAGAGACCCAGTACTTC. Translation: CATSSQGLARETQYF.

This chain connects TRBV21-1 to TRBJ2-7; the tabulated D call, TRBD2, remains unverified against the DNA. TRBV21-1 is assigned pseudogene status. The length of the CDR3 is 15 residues. CDR3 in DNA: TGTGCCAGTAGCCTGATGGGACTAGCGAGTTACGAGCAGTACTTC. This translates into CASSLMGLASYEQYF.

The genes are TRBV10-3 and TRBJ1-2; weak D call: TRBD1 (6 bases). The germline V and J ends were trimmed by 10 bases and 4 bases, with 19 bases remaining between them. Germline CDR1 ENHRY, CDR2 SYGVKD. There are 14 residues in the CDR3. The DNA of the CDR3 is TGTGCCAGCTTAGACAGGCGGGATGGCTATGGCTACACCTTC. It encodes CASLDRRDGYGYTF.

The gene calls are TRBV21-1 and TRBJ2-1; TRBD1 is taken as the D call from the table, unchecked against the DNA. TRBV21-1 has pseudogene status. This CDR3 has 17 residues. CDR3 residues: CASSKEKGDSMGNEQFF. The CDR3 region has the DNA TGTGCCAGCAGCAAAGAAAAGGGGGACAGTATGGGAAATGAGCAGTTCTTC.

This CDR3 reads CASSADGIYGYTF. In DNA, the CDR3 is TGCGCCAGCAGTGCAGACGGAATTTATGGCTACACCTTC. This rearrangement joins TRBV10-1 to TRBJ1-2; no definite D call. CDR1 WNHNN and CDR2 SYGVQD come from the germline V gene (reference sequence). The CDR3 spans 13 residues. V was cut by 4 bases and J by 5 bases, with 11 bases left in between.

The chain is built from TRBV6-1 and TRBJ1-2, with 8 bases identical to TRBD1. V trimming: 4 bases; J trimming: 4 bases; junction bases outside the gene matches: 5. Germline CDR1 and CDR2: MNHNS and SASEGT. CDR3 length: 14 amino acids. The CDR3: CASSAGTGIYGYTF. The DNA of the CDR3 is TGTGCCAGCAGTGCCGGGACAGGAATCTATGGCTACACCTTC.

The CDR3 protein is CASSLVANTEAFF. The CDR3 region has the DNA TGTGCCAGCAGCTTAGTCGCGAACACTGAAGCTTTCTTT. The chain employs TRBV11-2 and TRBJ1-1; D gene unclear. V gave up 1 base and J gave up 1 base, with 4 bases separating them. CDR1 SGHAT and CDR2 FQNNGV come from the germline V gene. CDR3 length: 13 amino acids.

Relative to its sample, this clone is medium-sized (0.01 to 0.1%). V and J are TRBV9 and TRBJ1-1; unclear D gene. V gave up 1 base and J gave up 1 base, with 5 bases separating them. This CDR3 has 13 residues. The V gene's germline CDR1 is SGDLS and CDR2 YYNGEE. The CDR3 DNA follows: TGTGCCAGCAGCGTATCACAGAACACTGAAGCTTTCTTT. It specifies CASSVSQNTEAFF. Full variable domain (missing parts from reference TRBV9 and TRBJ1-1): DSGVTQTPKHLITATGQRVTLRCSPRSGDLSVYWYQQSLDQGLQFLIQYYNGEERAKGNILERFSAQQFPDLHSELNLSSLELGDSALYFCASSVSQNTEAFFGQGTRLTVV.

The rearrangement links TRBV5-1 to TRBJ2-7, with D maybe TRBD1 (6 bases). Germline CDR1 reads SGHRS; CDR2 reads YFSETQ. The CDR3 loop spans 13 amino acids. Trimming removed 5 bases from V and 7 bases from J, with 16 bases in between. In DNA, the CDR3 is TGCGCCAGCAGACCCGCAGGGGATCTAGAGCAGTACTTC. Its protein product is CASRPAGDLEQYF. Complete variable domain (other parts from reference TRBV5-1 and TRBJ2-7): KAGVTQTPRYLIKTRGQQVTLSCSPISGHRSVSWYQQTPGQGLQFLFEYFSETQRNKGNFPGRFSGRQFSNSRSEMNVSTLELGDSALYLCASRPAGDLEQYFGPGTRLTVT.

The rearrangement uses TRBV30 and TRBJ1-6, with 7 positions matching TRBD1. Per the germline V gene, CDR1 is GTSNPN and CDR2 is SVGIG (reference sequence). The V segment lost 0 bases and the J segment 4 bases; nucleotides outside the gene matches: 12. This CDR3 comprises 18 residues. The CDR3 DNA reads as TGTGCCTGGAGTGTACGGGGCAGGGGGATGGGTTATAATTCACCCCTCCACTTT. Translating gives CAWSVRGRGMGYNSPLHF.

The chain recombines TRBV5-1 with TRBJ2-1; D is ambiguous. From germline, CDR1 is SGHRS and CDR2 YFSETQ. Trimming shortened V by 1 base and J by 8 bases, and 16 bases separated the two germline ends. The CDR3 is 15 residues long. The CDR3, as DNA: TGCGCCAGCAGCTTGTCATGGGTCCATGGGGATGAGCAGTTCTTC. Its protein is CASSLSWVHGDEQFF.

Only one count was recorded for this clone. The J gene is TRBJ2-2, the V gene TRBV29-1; D perhaps matches TRBD1 (6 bases). The CDR3 is 13 amino acids. The V end lost 5 bases, the J end lost 7 bases, and 14 bases lay between the germline ends. From germline, CDR1 is SQVTM and CDR2 ANQGSEA. The chain's CDR3 is CSVLGGDDGELFF. The CDR3 region has the DNA TGCAGCGTTTTAGGGGGAGATGACGGGGAGCTGTTTTTT.

The DNA of the CDR3 is TGTGCCAGCAGCCCCTCGGGTACCGAGCAGTACTTC. Translated, it gives CASSPSGTEQYF. This chain joins TRBV4-2 and TRBJ2-7; unclear D gene. The CDR3 loop spans 12 amino acids. Germline-derived CDR1 and CDR2 are LGHNA and YNFKEQ. V was clipped by 4 bases and J by 6 bases, with 10 bases between them.

The chain carries TRBV18 and TRBJ1-1; TRBD1 agrees at 7 bases. Germline V gene sequence: CDR1 KGHSH, CDR2 LQKENI. V gave up 2 bases and J gave up 0 bases; unmatched junction bases: 12. The CDR3 spans 18 residues. CDR3 coding DNA: TGTGCCAGCTCACCATCGCAGGGACAGCACATAATGAACACTGAAGCTTTCTTT. Protein: CASSPSQGQHIMNTEAFF. Together with reference TRBV18 and TRBJ1-1, the CDR3 gives the full variable domain: NAGVMQNPRHLVRRRGQEARLRCSPMKGHSHVYWYRQLPEEGLKFMVYLQKENIIDESGMPKERFSAEFPKEGPSILRIQQVVRGDSAAYFCASSPSQGQHIMNTEAFFGQGTRLTVV.

The chain links TRBV7-2 to TRBJ1-1; 7 bases align to TRBD1. Germline CDR1 reads SGHTA; CDR2 reads FQGNSA. J was trimmed by 1 base and V by 5 bases; bases with no gene match: 4. CDR3 length: 14 amino acids. The CDR3 protein is CASSTGVGNTEAFF. The CDR3 nucleotides are TGTGCCAGCAGCACAGGGGTGGGGAACACTGAAGCTTTCTTT.

The V and J genes are TRBV7-4 and TRBJ2-3; the D gene is possibly TRBD2 (6 bases). The CDR3 has 14 amino acids. The V gene lost 7 bases and the J gene lost 2 bases, with 13 bases spanning the gap. The germline V gene has CDR1 SGHVT and CDR2 SQSDAQ. For the CDR3, the DNA is TGTGCCAGCATCCGGGACTCCTCCACAGATACGCAGTATTTT. Its protein is CASIRDSSTDTQYF.

This chain connects TRBV19 to TRBJ1-5, with D perhaps TRBD1 (6 bases). The germline V and J ends were trimmed by 1 base and 0 bases, with 19 bases remaining between them. Germline V gene sequence: CDR1 LNHDA, CDR2 SQIVND (reference sequence). The CDR3 is made up of 19 amino acids. Here the CDR3 reads CASSIASGHVRGSNQPQHF. CDR3 nucleotides: TGTGCCAGTAGTATAGCCTCTGGTCACGTCAGGGGTAGCAATCAGCCCCAGCATTTT. The full variable domain, rest sourced from reference TRBV19 and TRBJ1-5, is DGGITQSPKYLFRKEGQNVTLSCEQNLNHDAMYWYRQDPGQGLRLIYYSQIVNDFQKGDIAEGYSVSREKKESFPLTVTSAQKNPTAFYLCASSIASGHVRGSNQPQHFGDGTRLSIL.

J is TRBJ1-1 and V is TRBV10-2, with TRBD1 as a possible D gene (6 bases). Germline CDR1 and CDR2: WSHSY and SAAADI. V lost 4 bases and J lost 6, with 18 bases in between. CDR3 length: 15 residues. The CDR3: CASSATSGQFAEAFF. The CDR3 DNA sequence: TGCGCCAGCAGTGCAACCTCAGGACAGTTTGCTGAAGCTTTCTTT.

The V and J genes are TRBV5-4 and TRBJ2-1; no firm D call. CDR3 length equals 12 residues. Between the trimmed V and J ends, which lost 0 bases and 9 bases, there was a span of 7 bases. Germline V gives CDR1 SGHNT, CDR2 YYREEE (reference sequence). CDR3 sequence: CASSLEGSEQFF. CDR3 nucleotides: TGTGCCAGCAGCTTGGAAGGATCTGAGCAGTTCTTC.

This clone showed up just once. The rearrangement joins TRBV9 to TRBJ1-2; perhaps TRBD1 as D (6 bases). The germline gives CDR1 SGDLS, CDR2 YYNGEE. CDR3 length: 14 amino acids. V was trimmed by 0 bases and J by 4 bases, leaving 10 bases between them. As DNA, the CDR3 is TGTGCCAGCAGCGTAGGCACAGGGAGCTATGGCTACACCTTC. Translated, it gives CASSVGTGSYGYTF. The whole variable domain, remainder taken from reference TRBV9 and TRBJ1-2, is DSGVTQTPKHLITATGQRVTLRCSPRSGDLSVYWYQQSLDQGLQFLIQYYNGEERAKGNILERFSAQQFPDLHSELNLSSLELGDSALYFCASSVGTGSYGYTFGSGTRLTVV.

The chain couples TRBV28 to TRBJ1-5; D is undetermined. Germline V gene data show CDR1 as MDHEN and CDR2 as SYDVKM. V was clipped by 8 bases and J by 5 bases, with 10 bases between them. The CDR3 contains 12 residues. The CDR3 coding sequence is TGTGCCAGCTCTACATCCCATCAGCCCCAGCATTTT. Translated, it gives CASSTSHQPQHF.

The genes are TRBV19 and TRBJ2-4; TRBD1 is a possible D gene (6 bases). In germline, CDR1 is LNHDA, CDR2 SQIVND (reference sequence). Trimming stripped 3 bases from V and 4 bases from J, with 10 bases between. CDR3 length equals 14 residues. The CDR3 region has the DNA TGTGCCAGTAGTATGGGCCAGGGGAAAAACATTCAGTACTTC. Encoded protein: CASSMGQGKNIQYF.

The V and J genes are TRBV28 and TRBJ2-3, with 8 nucleotides matching TRBD1. The CDR3 runs 14 residues. The ends lost 11 bases at V and 2 bases at J; junction bases unmatched: 9. Looked up from germline, CDR1 is MDHEN and CDR2 is SYDVKM. CDR3: CALRRQGYTDTQYF. CDR3 sequence (DNA): TGTGCCTTGAGGAGACAGGGGTACACAGATACGCAGTATTTT.

The chain has TRBV6-1 and TRBJ2-7; the D gene is possibly TRBD2 (6 bases). Trimming took off 6 bases at V and 3 bases at J, with 18 bases between the two ends. Germline lookup yields CDR1 MNHNS and CDR2 SASEGT. CDR3 length: 15 amino acids. The CDR3: CASSAGREAYYEQYF. CDR3 DNA sequence: TGTGCCAGCAGCGCAGGCAGGGAGGCCTACTACGAGCAGTACTTC.

J is TRBJ1-1 and V is TRBV10-3; no clear D. Germline CDR1 is ENHRY and CDR2 is SYGVKD. V gave up 7 bases and J gave up 4 bases, with 13 bases separating them. The CDR3 is 13 residues long. The chain's CDR3 is CAIKEPSATEAFF. CDR3 DNA sequence: TGTGCCATCAAAGAACCCTCCGCCACTGAAGCTTTCTTT.

J is TRBJ2-3 and V is TRBV4-2, with 8 bases fitting TRBD2. CDR3 length: 14 amino acids. Germline loops: CDR1 LGHNA, CDR2 YNFKEQ. J was trimmed by 9 bases and V by 1 base; bases with no gene match: 6. The chain's CDR3 is CASSQAGGEGTQYF. The CDR3 coding sequence is TGTGCCAGCAGCCAAGCCGGGGGGGAAGGGACGCAGTATTTT.

J is TRBJ2-7 and V is TRBV2; D possibly uses TRBD1 or TRBD2 (7 bases each). This CDR3 contains 15 residues. Trimming removed 7 bases from V and 0 bases from J, with 16 bases in between. Germline V lookup: CDR1 SNHLY, CDR2 FYNNEI. DNA of the CDR3: TGTGCCAGCACTCCGGGGGGACAGAGCTCCTACGAGCAGTACTTC. Its protein is CASTPGGQSSYEQYF.

This chain joins TRBV25-1 and TRBJ1-1; D uncertain. The V and J ends lost 7 bases and 0 bases respectively, with 9 bases between them. The CDR3 covers 13 residues. Germline V gene data show CDR1 as MGHDK and CDR2 as SYGVNS. In DNA form, the CDR3 reads TGTGCCAGCATGGGATTCTTGAACACTGAAGCTTTCTTT. Translated, it gives CASMGFLNTEAFF.

The rearrangement links TRBV9 to TRBJ2-1; perhaps TRBD2 as D (6 bases). The CDR3 loop spans 15 amino acids. Trimming stripped 3 bases from V and 4 bases from J, with 14 bases between. Germline loops: CDR1 SGDLS, CDR2 YYNGEE. The CDR3 is CASSASGLTYNEQFF. CDR3 nucleotide sequence: TGTGCCAGCAGCGCCTCGGGACTGACTTACAATGAGCAGTTCTTC.